These 10 T cell receptor beta chains were sequenced from one sample in a study of shared clonotypes between healthy human individuals. Measured with immunoSEQ multiplex PCR; TCRdb has only the in-frame clones, and not every one. The table shows roughly 480,000 clones, with around 80% occurring only once. The specimen sequenced was PBMCs. These receptors came from a middle-aged woman in good health. Some clones in this sample may be carry-over from other donors' samples.

V usage is TRBV27 and J usage is TRBJ1-1, with D unresolved. The CDR3 sequence is 13 residues long. CDR1 is MNHEY and CDR2 is SMNVEV in the germline V gene (reference sequence). Between the trimmed V and J ends, which lost 0 bases and 5 bases, there was a span of 7 bases. The CDR3 loop reads CASSLSLGTEAFF. The CDR3 nucleotides are TGTGCCAGCAGTTTATCGTTAGGAACTGAAGCTTTCTTT.

The rearrangement links TRBV7-3 to TRBJ1-2; no firm D call. This CDR3 contains 13 residues. CDR1 is SGHTA, CDR2 FQGTGA, per germline. V lost 2 bases and J 7 bases, leaving 11 bases between the germline ends. CDR3 protein: CASSLEAVGGYTF. The DNA of the CDR3 is TGTGCCAGCAGCTTAGAGGCCGTGGGTGGCTACACCTTC.

The chain links TRBV30 to TRBJ1-1, with D unclear. V was shortened by 0 bases and J by 5 bases, with 4 bases between the two germline ends. CDR1 is GTSNPN and CDR2 is SVGIG in the germline V gene (reference sequence). This CDR3 spans 11 amino acids. The CDR3 here is CAWSVGTEAFF. As DNA, the CDR3 is TGTGCCTGGAGTGTAGGGACTGAAGCTTTCTTT.

V and J are TRBV19 and TRBJ2-1, with 10 bases aligning to TRBD2. In germline, CDR1 is LNHDA, CDR2 SQIVND (reference sequence). The CDR3 length is 16 residues. Trimming cost V 3 bases and J 5 bases; bases outside gene matches: 7. Written as DNA, the CDR3 is TGTGCCAGTAGTATCCCTAGCGGGGGTGGGCACAATGAGCAGTTCTTC. Its translation: CASSIPSGGGHNEQFF.

The chain joins TRBV13 to TRBJ2-2; the match to TRBD2 covers 14 bases. The V gene's germline CDR1 is PRHDT and CDR2 FYEKMQ (reference sequence). J lost 5 bases, V lost 4 bases, and 6 bases had no gene match. The CDR3 covers 17 residues. This CDR3 is CASSSGTSGSGTGELFF. CDR3 sequence (DNA): TGTGCCAGCAGCTCCGGGACTAGCGGGAGTGGAACCGGGGAGCTGTTTTTT.

The V gene is TRBV5-1, the J gene TRBJ2-2; TRBD1 agrees at 8 bases. CDR3 size: 15 residues. Germline loops: CDR1 SGHRS, CDR2 YFSETQ. The ends lost 0 bases at V and 10 bases at J; junction bases unmatched: 8. DNA of the CDR3: TGCGCCAGCAGCTTGGGGGGACAGGCGCGCTCGGAGCTGTTTTTT. Its translation is CASSLGGQARSELFF.

The CDR3 protein is CASSVRDPYEQYF. As DNA, the CDR3 is TGTGCCAGCAGCGTCCGGGACCCCTACGAGCAGTACTTC. The genes are TRBV7-8 and TRBJ2-7; D assignment may be TRBD1 or TRBD2 (5 bases each). The CDR3 covers 13 residues. The V and J ends lost 5 bases and 2 bases respectively, with 10 bases between them. CDR1 SGHVS and CDR2 FQNEAQ come from the germline V gene.

This clone was counted a single time. V usage is TRBV6-5 and J usage is TRBJ2-5, with D tentatively TRBD1 (5 bases). Germline lookup yields CDR1 MNHEY and CDR2 SVGAGI. This CDR3 spans 14 amino acids. V lost 0 bases, J lost 5 bases, and 10 bases lay in between. The CDR3 sequence is CASSYSGALETQYF. The CDR3, as DNA: TGTGCCAGCAGTTACTCTGGGGCCCTGGAGACCCAGTACTTC.

The chain joins TRBV7-3 to TRBJ1-1; no clear D. Germline CDR1 and CDR2: SGHTA and FQGTGA. This CDR3 is built from 13 residues. V was shortened by 2 bases and J by 7 bases, with 11 bases between the two germline ends. CDR3 sequence reads: CASSLWAGFEAFF. CDR3 DNA: TGTGCCAGCAGCTTATGGGCTGGATTTGAAGCTTTCTTT.

The J gene is TRBJ2-1, the V gene TRBV9; 7 bases line up with TRBD1. This CDR3 region has 14 residues. The germline CDR1 and CDR2 sequences are SGDLS and YYNGEE. V lost 3 bases and J lost 7; bases outside the gene matches: 7. CDR3 sequence (DNA): TGTGCCAGCAGCGGGGACAGAGGTTGGAATGAGCAGTTCTTC. This codes for CASSGDRGWNEQFF. Based on the CDR3 plus reference TRBV9 and TRBJ2-1, the full variable domain is DSGVTQTPKHLITATGQRVTLRCSPRSGDLSVYWYQQSLDQGLQFLIQYYNGEERAKGNILERFSAQQFPDLHSELNLSSLELGDSALYFCASSGDRGWNEQFFGPGTRLTVL.